A selection of T cell receptor beta chains follows, all from one sample in a study of spatial heterogeneity in lung cancer. TCRdb analysed the 5' RACE reads with MiXCR anew, one entry per CDR3 protein. The sample has more than 15,000 distinct CDR3 sequences, about 6.5% seen once; the top ten hold under 4.5%. The sample here was lung tumor tissue, taken at surgery. These receptors were taken from a female donor with early-stage non-small cell lung cancer. Both conserved end residues are part of each CDR3. The D gene is left open where the match is weak. The size entry gives once, few, many or a size class.

D gene,clone size,V gene,J gene,CDR3 DNA,CDR3 protein
.,many,TRBV20-1,TRBJ2-3,TGCAGTGTTACGCATGGGGGTCCAGATACGCAGTATTTT,CSVTHGGPDTQYF
TRBD1,many,TRBV6-2/TRBV6-3,TRBJ1-2,TGTGCCAGCAGTCGCCTCAGACGACAGGGAAACTATGGCTACACCTTC,CASSRLRRQGNYGYTF
.,many,TRBV6-2/TRBV6-3,TRBJ1-1,TGTGCCAGCAGTTACTCGAGCAGGGTAAGCACTGAAGCTTTCTTT,CASSYSSRVSTEAFF
TRBD1,many,TRBV20-1,TRBJ1-2,TGCAGTGCTAGAGTGCAGGGGGCAGGCTATGGCTACACCTTC,CSARVQGAGYGYTF
TRBD1,many,TRBV11-3,TRBJ2-3,TGTGCCAGCAGTGACAGGGGGCCCACAGATACGCAGTATTTT,CASSDRGPTDTQYF
.,medium-sized,TRBV12-5,TRBJ1-1,TGTGCTAGTGGTGTAACAGTGAACACTGAAGCTTTCTTT,CASGVTVNTEAFF
TRBD1,many,TRBV28,TRBJ2-7,TGTGCCAGCAGTAGCCCGGGACAGCAATACGAGCAGTACTTC,CASSSPGQQYEQYF
.,many,TRBV6-2/TRBV6-3,TRBJ2-2,TGTGCCAGCAGTTACTCGAGACCCAACACCGGGGAGCTGTTTTTT,CASSYSRPNTGELFF
.,few,TRBV10-3,TRBJ1-1,TGTGCCATCAGAGAAAACACTGAAGCTTTCTTT,CAIRENTEAFF
.,many,TRBV30,TRBJ2-3,TGTGCCTGGATATCCGGACTCCGTAGGGCCACAGATACGCAGTATTTT,CAWISGLRRATDTQYF
.,many,TRBV27,TRBJ2-3,TGTGCCAGCAGTTTAAGGAGTCCCAACACAGATACGCAGTATTTT,CASSLRSPNTDTQYF
.,many,TRBV14,TRBJ2-2,TGTGCCAGCAGCCCGTGGGCAACCACCGGGGAGCTGTTTTTT,CASSPWATTGELFF
TRBD1,many,TRBV29-1,TRBJ2-1,TGCAGCGTTAAGGACAGGGGTCTCTACAATGAGCAGTTCTTC,CSVKDRGLYNEQFF
.,many,TRBV27,TRBJ2-7,TGTGCCAGCAGTTTCAAGGATCAGGGCCCCTACGAGCAGTACTTC,CASSFKDQGPYEQYF
TRBD1,medium-sized,TRBV7-2,TRBJ2-5,TGTGCCAGCAGCGCCCAGGGGGCGGTTGGAGAGACCCAGTACTTC,CASSAQGAVGETQYF
.,few,TRBV18,TRBJ1-1,TGTGCCAGCTCACCCTACGAACAGGGAGGGAGGACTGAAGCTTTCTTT,CASSPYEQGGRTEAFF